This T cell receptor beta chain originates from a study of T cell responses to AZD1222 COVID-19 vaccine. Broader study findings: There were mostly white British donors and more females than males, and clonal diversity was possibly underestimated. Repertoire sampling happened only post peak T cell response.

As for this clone: Its matching antigen is unknown.

In germline, CDR1 is SGHDT, CDR2 YYEEEE. This CDR3 has 16 amino acids. The V gene end was trimmed by 0 bases and the J gene end by 2 bases; junction bases not matched to a gene: 8. The assay was immunoSEQ multiplex PCR, and TCRdb's table has in-frame clones only and misses some. The repertoire holds around 150,000 clones, roughly 90% seen once, with 1.9% in the top ten. The sequence came from an adult in good health. The sequences come from peripheral blood, collected on day 0 of AZD1222 vaccination. The V call is TRBV5-6, the J call TRBJ2-7; TRBD1 aligns across 7 bases. Here the CDR3 DNA reads TGTGCCAGCAGCTTGGAAGCCGGGACAGTGACCTACGAGCAGTACTTC. Its protein is CASSLEAGTVTYEQYF.